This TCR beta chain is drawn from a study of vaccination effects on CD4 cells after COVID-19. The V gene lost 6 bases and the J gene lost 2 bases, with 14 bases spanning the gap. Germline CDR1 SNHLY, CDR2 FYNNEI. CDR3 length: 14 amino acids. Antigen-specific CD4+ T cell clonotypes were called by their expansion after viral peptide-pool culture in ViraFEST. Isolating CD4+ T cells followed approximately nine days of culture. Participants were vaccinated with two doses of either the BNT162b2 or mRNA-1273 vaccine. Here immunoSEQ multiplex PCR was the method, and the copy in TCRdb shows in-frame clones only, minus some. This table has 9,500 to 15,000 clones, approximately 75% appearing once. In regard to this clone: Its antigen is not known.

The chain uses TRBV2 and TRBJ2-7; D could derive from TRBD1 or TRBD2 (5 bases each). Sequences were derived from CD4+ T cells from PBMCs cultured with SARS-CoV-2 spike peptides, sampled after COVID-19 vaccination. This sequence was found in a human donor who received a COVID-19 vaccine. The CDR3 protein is CASRWDPGAYEQYF. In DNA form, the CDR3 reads TGTGCCAGCAGGTGGGACCCCGGGGCCTACGAGCAGTACTTC.